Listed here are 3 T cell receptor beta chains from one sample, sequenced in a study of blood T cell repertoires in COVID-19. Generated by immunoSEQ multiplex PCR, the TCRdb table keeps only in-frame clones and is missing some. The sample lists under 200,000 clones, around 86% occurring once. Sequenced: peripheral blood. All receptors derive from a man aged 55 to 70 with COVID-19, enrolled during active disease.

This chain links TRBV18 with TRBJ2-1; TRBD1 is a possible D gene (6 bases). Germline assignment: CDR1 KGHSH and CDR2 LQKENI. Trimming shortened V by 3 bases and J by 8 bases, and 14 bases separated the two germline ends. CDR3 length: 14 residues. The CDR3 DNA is TGTGCCAGCTCACCCCTACAGGGTGACGATGAGCAGTTCTTC. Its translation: CASSPLQGDDEQFF.

The DNA for the CDR3 is TGTGCCACCAGCGGGGACAGGGGCTACGAGCAGTACTTC. Its protein is CATSGDRGYEQYF. This rearrangement joins TRBV24-1 to TRBJ2-7, with TRBD1 identical over 10 bases. Losses at the gene ends were 7 bases for V and 3 bases for J; bases not matched to a gene: 2. Germline V gene data show CDR1 as KGHDR and CDR2 as SFDVKD. The CDR3 loop spans 13 amino acids.

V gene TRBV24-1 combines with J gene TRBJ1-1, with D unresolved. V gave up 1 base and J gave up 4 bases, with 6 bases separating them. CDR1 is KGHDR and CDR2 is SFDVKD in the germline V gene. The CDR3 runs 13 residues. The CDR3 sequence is CATSDFAGTEAFF. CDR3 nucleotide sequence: TGTGCCACCAGTGATTTCGCGGGCACTGAAGCTTTCTTT.